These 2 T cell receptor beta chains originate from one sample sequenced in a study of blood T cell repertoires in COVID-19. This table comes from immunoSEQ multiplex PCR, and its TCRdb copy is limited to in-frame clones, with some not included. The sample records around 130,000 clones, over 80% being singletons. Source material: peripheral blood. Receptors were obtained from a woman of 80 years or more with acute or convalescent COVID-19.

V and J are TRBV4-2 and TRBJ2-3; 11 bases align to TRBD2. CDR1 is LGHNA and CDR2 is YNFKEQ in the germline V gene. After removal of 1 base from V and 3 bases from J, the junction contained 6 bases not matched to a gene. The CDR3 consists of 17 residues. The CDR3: CASSQGPTSGGTDTQYF. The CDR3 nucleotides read TGTGCCAGCAGCCAAGGTCCAACTAGCGGGGGAACAGATACGCAGTATTTT.

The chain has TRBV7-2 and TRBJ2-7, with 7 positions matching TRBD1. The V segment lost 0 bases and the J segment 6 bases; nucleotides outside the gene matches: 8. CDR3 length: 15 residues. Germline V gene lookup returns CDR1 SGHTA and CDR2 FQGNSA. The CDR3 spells CASSLAPGGGLEQYF. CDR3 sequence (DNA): TGTGCCAGCAGCTTAGCGCCAGGGGGTGGCCTCGAGCAGTACTTC.